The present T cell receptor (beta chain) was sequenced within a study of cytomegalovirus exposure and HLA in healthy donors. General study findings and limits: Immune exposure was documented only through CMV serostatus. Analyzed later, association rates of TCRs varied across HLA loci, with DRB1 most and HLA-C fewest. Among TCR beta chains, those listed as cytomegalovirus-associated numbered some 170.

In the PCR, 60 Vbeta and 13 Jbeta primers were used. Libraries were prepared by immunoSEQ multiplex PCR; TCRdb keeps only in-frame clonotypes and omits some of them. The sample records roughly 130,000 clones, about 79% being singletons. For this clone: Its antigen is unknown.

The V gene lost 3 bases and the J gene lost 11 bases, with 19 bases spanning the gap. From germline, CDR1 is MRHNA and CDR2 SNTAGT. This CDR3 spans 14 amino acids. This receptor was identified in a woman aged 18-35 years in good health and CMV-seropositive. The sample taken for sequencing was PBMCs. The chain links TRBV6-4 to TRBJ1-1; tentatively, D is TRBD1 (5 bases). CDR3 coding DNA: TGTGCCAGCAGTGATACCACTTCAGGGAAAAAGGCTTTCTTT. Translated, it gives CASSDTTSGKKAFF.